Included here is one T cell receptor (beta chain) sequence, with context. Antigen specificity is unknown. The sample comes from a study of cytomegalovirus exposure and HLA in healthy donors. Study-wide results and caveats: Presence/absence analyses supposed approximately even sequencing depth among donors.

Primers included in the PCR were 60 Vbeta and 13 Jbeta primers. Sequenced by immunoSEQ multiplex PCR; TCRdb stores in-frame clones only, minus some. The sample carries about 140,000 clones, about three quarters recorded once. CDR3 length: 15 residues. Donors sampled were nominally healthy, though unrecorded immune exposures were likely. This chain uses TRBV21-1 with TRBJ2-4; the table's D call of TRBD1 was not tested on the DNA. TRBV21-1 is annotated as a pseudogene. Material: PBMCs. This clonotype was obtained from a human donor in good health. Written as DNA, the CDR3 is TGTGCCAGCAGCCCGGACAGCTTAGCCAAAAACATTCAGTACTTC. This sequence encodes CASSPDSLAKNIQYF.